Below, 24 T cell receptor beta chains from the same sample are listed, as sequenced in a study of cytomegalovirus exposure and HLA in healthy donors (dated by TCRdb to between 2016 and 2019). The library was made by the immunoSEQ multiplex PCR assay. TCRdb limited this immuneACCESS table to in-frame rearrangements with V and J called. A share of clones is missing; checked studies link under half to unresolved V genes, and the rest is unexplained. This sample comprises about 110,000 clones, 88% of them detected only once. The biggest ten clones account for over 1.1% of the sample. Sequencing input: PBMCs. These receptors were taken from a woman aged 25-40 years in good health and CMV-seropositive.

The genes are TRBV4-3 and TRBJ1-2; perhaps TRBD1 as D (6 bases). Germline V gene lookup returns CDR1 LGHNA and CDR2 YSLEER. The CDR3 sequence is 16 residues long. V lost 0 bases and J lost 4, with 15 bases in between. The CDR3 DNA reads as TGCGCCAGCAGCCAAGATAGGGGGGGGAGGGCCTATGGCTACACCTTC. It encodes CASSQDRGGRAYGYTF.

This clone was seen a few times. CDR3 coding DNA: TGTGCCAGCAGTGTCAGGGTCTACGAGCAGTACTTC. Translation: CASSVRVYEQYF. The gene calls are TRBV28 and TRBJ2-7; D may be TRBD1 (5 bases). Germline V lookup: CDR1 MDHEN, CDR2 SYDVKM. This CDR3 is 12 amino acids long. V was shortened by 5 bases and J by 3 bases, with 8 bases between the two germline ends.

The V and J genes are TRBV5-6 and TRBJ2-3; D gene ambiguous. This CDR3 contains 12 residues. Per germline, CDR1 SGHDT and CDR2 YYEEEE. Trimming removed 1 base from V and 4 bases from J, with 4 bases in between. The CDR3 region is CASSLIADTQYF. For the CDR3, the DNA is TGTGCCAGCAGCTTGATCGCAGATACGCAGTATTTT.

This clone turned up a few times. This chain links TRBV4-1 with TRBJ1-5, with unresolved D. CDR3 size: 16 residues. CDR1 is MGHRA and CDR2 is YSYEKL in the germline V gene. V lost 4 bases to trimming and J lost 2 bases, with 15 bases between them. CDR3 sequence (DNA): TGCGCCAGCAGCCCAGATCGTGGCCGTGGCAATCAGCCCCAGCATTTT. It translates to CASSPDRGRGNQPQHF.

V and J are TRBV9 and TRBJ2-5; 9 bases are shared with TRBD2. CDR1 is SGDLS, CDR2 YYNGEE, per germline. V lost 2 bases, J lost 5 bases, and 7 bases stayed unmatched. This CDR3 spans 15 amino acids. The CDR3 bases are TGTGCCAGCAGCGTCGCTAGCGGGGAAGGTGAGACCCAGTACTTC. Amino acids: CASSVASGEGETQYF.

This chain connects TRBV29-1 to TRBJ1-2; 9 positions agree with TRBD1. Germline CDR1 SQVTM, CDR2 ANQGSEA. V shed 5 bases and J 6 bases; nucleotides not matched to a gene: 7. The CDR3 runs 13 residues. CDR3 loop: CSVPLTGGNGYTF. The CDR3 DNA follows: TGCAGCGTTCCACTGACAGGGGGGAATGGCTACACCTTC.

The J gene is TRBJ1-5, the V gene TRBV18, with D uncertain. Germline-derived CDR1 and CDR2 are KGHSH and LQKENI. Between the trimmed V and J ends, which lost 3 bases and 4 bases, there was a span of 7 bases. The CDR3 consists of 13 residues. As DNA, the CDR3 is TGTGCCAGCTCACCGATCGGGAATCAGCCCCAGCATTTT. The encoded protein is CASSPIGNQPQHF. Together with reference TRBV18 and TRBJ1-5, the CDR3 gives the full variable domain: NAGVMQNPRHLVRRRGQEARLRCSPMKGHSHVYWYRQLPEEGLKFMVYLQKENIIDESGMPKERFSAEFPKEGPSILRIQQVVRGDSAAYFCASSPIGNQPQHFGDGTRLSIL.

The chain is built from TRBV5-6 and TRBJ2-7, with a weak D call TRBD1 (6 bases). Between the trimmed V and J ends, which lost 4 bases and 2 bases, there was a span of 19 bases. The germline V gene has CDR1 SGHDT and CDR2 YYEEEE. There are 16 residues in the CDR3. This CDR3 is CASSELTEGGAYEQYF. The CDR3 region has the DNA TGTGCCAGCAGCGAACTTACGGAAGGGGGTGCCTACGAGCAGTACTTC.

The chain joins TRBV7-3 to TRBJ2-1; D is possibly TRBD2 (6 bases). Germline V gene lookup returns CDR1 SGHTA and CDR2 FQGTGA. Trimming pared 1 base from V and 12 bases from J, leaving 13 bases between. The CDR3 has 13 residues. The CDR3 region has the DNA TGTGCCAGCAGCTTAAGTGGGGGGTCTGGGCAGTTCTTC. The encoded protein is CASSLSGGSGQFF.

The chain couples TRBV25-1 to TRBJ2-1, with 9 bases fitting TRBD2. This CDR3 has 16 amino acids. Germline assignment: CDR1 MGHDK and CDR2 SYGVNS. The junction had 7 bases not matched to a gene; V was cut back by 1 base and J by 6 bases. The CDR3 loop is CASSEWGSGRGNEQFF. CDR3 DNA: TGTGCCAGCAGTGAATGGGGTAGCGGGAGAGGCAATGAGCAGTTCTTC. The full variable domain, in which reference TRBV25-1 and TRBJ2-1 provide the parts outside the CDR3, is EADIYQTPRYLVIGTGKKITLECSQTMGHDKMYWYQQDPGMELHLIHYSYGVNSTEKGDLSSESTVSRIRTEHFPLTLESARPSHTSQYLCASSEWGSGRGNEQFFGPGTRLTVL.

The rearrangement uses TRBV18 and TRBJ1-1; D is unclear. Germline V lookup: CDR1 KGHSH, CDR2 LQKENI. The CDR3 is made up of 14 amino acids. Trimming cost V 0 bases and J 4 bases, with 9 bases left between them. This CDR3 reads CASSPPAAVTEAFF. CDR3 in DNA: TGTGCCAGCTCACCACCGGCTGCTGTCACTGAAGCTTTCTTT.

The CDR3 spells CASSLSGLRGWPRLNTEAFF. In nucleotides, the CDR3 is TGTGCCAGCAGTCTTTCAGGGCTCAGGGGATGGCCCCGATTGAACACTGAAGCTTTCTTT. This rearrangement joins TRBV2 to TRBJ1-1, with D possibly being TRBD1 (6 bases). This CDR3 contains 20 residues. Trimming shortened V by 5 bases and J by 0 bases, and 28 bases separated the two germline ends. From germline, CDR1 is SNHLY and CDR2 FYNNEI.

CDR3 DNA sequence: TGCGCCAGCAGTGTGTGTCAGGGGTATGGCTACACCTTC. This codes for CASSVCQGYGYTF. The chain uses TRBV10-1 and TRBJ1-2; D is perhaps TRBD1 (6 bases). The CDR3 totals 13 residues. Germline-derived CDR1 and CDR2 are WNHNN and SYGVQD (reference sequence). V was pared by 4 bases and J by 5 bases, with 11 bases between.

The rearrangement joins TRBV28 to TRBJ2-4, with TRBD2 identical over 11 bases. Trimming took 5 bases from V and 9 from J; bases not matched to a gene: 9. Germline values: CDR1 MDHEN, CDR2 SYDVKM. The CDR3 has 15 amino acids. The CDR3 region is CASSPTVAGGLIQYF. DNA for the CDR3: TGTGCCAGCAGTCCGACAGTAGCGGGAGGGCTCATTCAGTACTTC.

The J gene is TRBJ2-3, the V gene TRBV27; D perhaps matches TRBD1 (5 bases). The CDR3 has 16 residues. CDR1 and CDR2 from the germline V gene are MNHEY and SMNVEV (reference sequence). Deletions cut 7 bases from V and 4 bases from J, with 21 bases between. DNA of the CDR3: TGTGCCAGCACCTCGGACCAGGGAAAATCGGCAGATACGCAGTATTTT. This encodes CASTSDQGKSADTQYF.

This clone has a handful of counts. Different DNA sequences within this sample yield the same CDR3. The V gene is TRBV27, the J gene TRBJ1-1; 7 nucleotides align to TRBD1. CDR1 MNHEY and CDR2 SMNVEV come from the germline V gene (reference sequence). V was pared by 4 bases and J by 1 base, with 6 bases of the junction left unmatched. The CDR3 sequence is 15 residues long. CDR3 DNA: TGTGCCAGCAGTTCACTGGACAGGAAGAACACTGAAGCTTTCTTT. Translated, it gives CASSSLDRKNTEAFF.

This chain uses TRBV4-1 with TRBJ2-7; 11 positions match TRBD2. V lost 2 bases, J lost 3 bases, and 12 bases stayed unmatched. The CDR3 spans 18 residues. The germline gives CDR1 MGHRA, CDR2 YSYEKL. This CDR3 is CASSQIVTSGGGDYEQYF. The DNA for the CDR3 is TGCGCCAGCAGCCAAATAGTAACTAGCGGGGGTGGGGACTACGAGCAGTACTTC.

The chain combines TRBV30 with TRBJ1-1, with TRBD1 as a possible D gene (5 bases). CDR3 length equals 14 residues. Germline lookup yields CDR1 GTSNPN and CDR2 SVGIG (reference sequence). V lost 0 bases and J lost 4, with 12 bases in between. In DNA form, the CDR3 reads TGTGCCTGGAGTGTCGGGCAGGGTACCACTGAAGCTTTCTTT. It encodes CAWSVGQGTTEAFF. Looking up the rest from reference TRBV30 and TRBJ1-1 gives the full variable domain: SQTIHQWPATLVQPVGSPLSLECTVEGTSNPNLYWYRQAAGRGLQLLFYSVGIGQISSEVPQNLSASRPQDRQFILSSKKLLLSDSGFYLCAWSVGQGTTEAFFGQGTRLTVV.

The V call is TRBV2, the J call TRBJ1-1, with 7 bases matching TRBD1. The J segment lost 3 bases and the V segment lost 8 bases, leaving 9 bases of the junction unmatched. CDR1 SNHLY and CDR2 FYNNEI come from the germline V gene. The CDR3 is made up of 14 amino acids. The CDR3 DNA follows: TGTGCCAGCCAGCGACAGGGAGTGGACACTGAAGCTTTCTTT. Protein sequence: CASQRQGVDTEAFF. Based on the CDR3 plus reference TRBV2 and TRBJ1-1, the full variable domain is EPEVTQTPSHQVTQMGQEVILRCVPISNHLYFYWYRQILGQKVEFLVSFYNNEISEKSEIFDDQFSVERPDGSNFTLKIRSTKLEDSAMYFCASQRQGVDTEAFFGQGTRLTVV.

V usage is TRBV2 and J usage is TRBJ2-7; 10 nucleotides align to TRBD2. This CDR3 region has 14 residues. Per the germline V gene, CDR1 is SNHLY and CDR2 is FYNNEI. Trimming removed 5 bases from V and 2 bases from J; junction bases left unmatched: 3. Here the CDR3 reads CASSPSGGAYEQYF. CDR3 bases: TGTGCCAGCAGTCCCAGCGGGGGGGCCTACGAGCAGTACTTC.

V and J are TRBV30 and TRBJ2-3; 12 bases fit TRBD2. The germline gives CDR1 GTSNPN, CDR2 SVGIG (reference sequence). V lost 3 bases to trimming and J lost 4 bases; unmatched junction nucleotides: 8. The CDR3 consists of 16 residues. In DNA, the CDR3 is TGTGCCTGGAGCCCCACTAGCGGGAGGAAGGCAGATACGCAGTATTTT. Translation gives CAWSPTSGRKADTQYF.

This clone was detected only a few times. This chain joins TRBV7-3 and TRBJ2-1; 13 bases fit TRBD2. Germline V gene lookup returns CDR1 SGHTA and CDR2 FQGTGA. The V gene end was trimmed by 5 bases and the J gene end by 5 bases; junction bases not matched to a gene: 3. The CDR3 runs 15 residues. The CDR3 loop reads CASSLGLAGNNEQFF. The CDR3 region has the DNA TGTGCCAGCAGCCTGGGACTAGCGGGGAACAATGAGCAGTTCTTC.

The chain links TRBV15 to TRBJ2-5; D may be TRBD2 (7 bases). This CDR3 has 15 residues. Germline V CDR1 and CDR2: LNHNV, YYDKDF (reference sequence). V was clipped by 0 bases and J by 5 bases, with 13 bases between them. The CDR3 DNA sequence: TGTGCCACCAGCAGAGATCTGGGGGGGGCCGAGACCCAGTACTTC. Its translation is CATSRDLGGAETQYF.

This chain joins TRBV6-5 and TRBJ1-5; 7 bases line up with TRBD1. Germline V gene data show CDR1 as MNHEY and CDR2 as SVGAGI. The CDR3 has 13 residues. Trimming at V came to 6 bases and at J to 4 bases, leaving 3 bases not matched to a gene. The CDR3 DNA follows: TGTGCCAGCAGACCACAGGGGAATCAGCCCCAGCATTTT. As protein: CASRPQGNQPQHF.